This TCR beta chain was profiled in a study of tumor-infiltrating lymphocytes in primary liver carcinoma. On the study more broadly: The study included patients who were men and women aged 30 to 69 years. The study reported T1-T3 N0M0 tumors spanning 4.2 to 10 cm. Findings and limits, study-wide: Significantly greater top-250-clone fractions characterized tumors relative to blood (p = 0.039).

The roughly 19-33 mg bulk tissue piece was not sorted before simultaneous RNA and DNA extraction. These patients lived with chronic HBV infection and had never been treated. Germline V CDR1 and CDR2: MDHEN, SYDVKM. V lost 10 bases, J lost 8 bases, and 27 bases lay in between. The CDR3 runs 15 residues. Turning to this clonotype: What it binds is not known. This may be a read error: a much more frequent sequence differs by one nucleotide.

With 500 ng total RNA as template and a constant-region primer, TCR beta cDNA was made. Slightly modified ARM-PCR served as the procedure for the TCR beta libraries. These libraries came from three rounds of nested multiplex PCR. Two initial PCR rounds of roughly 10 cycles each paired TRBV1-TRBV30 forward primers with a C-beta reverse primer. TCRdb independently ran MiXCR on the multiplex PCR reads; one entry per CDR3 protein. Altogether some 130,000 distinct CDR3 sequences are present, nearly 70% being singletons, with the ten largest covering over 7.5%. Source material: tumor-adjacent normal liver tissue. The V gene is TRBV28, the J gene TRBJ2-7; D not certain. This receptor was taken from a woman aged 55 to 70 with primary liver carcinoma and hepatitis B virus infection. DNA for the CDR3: TGTGCCAACAGCGCCGCCCGCGTGTATTCGGGCAAGCAGTACTTC. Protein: CANSAARVYSGKQYF.